This T cell receptor beta chain is drawn from a study of OX40 agonist ivuxolimab in advanced cancers. It was autoimmune disease history or systemic immunosuppression that excluded patients. This CDR3 is built from 15 residues. Germline V gene sequence: CDR1 MGHRA, CDR2 YSYEKL. Losses at the gene ends were 5 bases for V and 3 bases for J; bases not matched to a gene: 9. Assay: immunoSEQ multiplex PCR; the TCRdb copy retains only in-frame clones and omits some. This repertoire shows 100,000 to 130,000 clones, approximately 90% found once; its top ten account for roughly 0.61%. This TCR derives from an adult with an advanced solid tumor such as melanoma, head and neck, liver or kidney cancer. This rearrangement joins TRBV4-1 to TRBJ2-7; 8 bases map to TRBD1. The starting material was CD4+ or CD8+ T cells sorted from blood, obtained in a trial of the OX40 agonist ivuxolimab. The CDR3 region is CASSSYHGQGYEQYF. The CDR3 nucleotides are TGCGCCAGCAGCTCCTACCACGGACAGGGCTACGAGCAGTACTTC.